Listed below are T cell receptor beta chains from one sample, sequenced in a study of human T cells and chemical hapten exposure. Each CDR3 protein gets one entry after TCRdb re-called the RACE reads with MiXCR. The sample comprises 180,000 or so distinct CDR3 sequences, roughly 15% of which are singletons, and less than 2% rests with the top ten. This sample comprised whole blood, obtained in connection with sensitization to the hapten diphenylcyclopropenone (DPC). These receptors originate from a woman aged 25 to 39 with alopecia areata. Some clones in this sample may be carry-over from other donors' samples. The CDR3 runs from the conserved cysteine through the conserved F or W. D genes are given only for firm matches. Size tells how often a clone was seen (once, few, many) or the class of an expanded clone, and some rows leave it out.

CDR3: CASSTLRQGKGYEQYF
DNA: TGTGCCAGCAGCACACTCCGACAGGGGAAGGGCTACGAGCAGTACTTC
size: NA
V: TRBV7-6
D: TRBD1
J: TRBJ2-7

CDR3: CASSSNDYTDTQYF
DNA: TGTGCCAGCAGCTCCAACGACTACACAGATACGCAGTATTTT
size: NA
V: TRBV11-1
D: NA
J: TRBJ2-3

CDR3: CASQRELDTQYF
DNA: TGCGCCAGTCAGAGGGAATTAGATACGCAGTATTTT
size: NA
V: TRBV5-1
D: NA
J: TRBJ2-3

CDR3: CASSLIGRTEAFF
DNA: TGTGCCAGCAGCTTAATTGGTCGGACTGAAGCTTTCTTT
size: many
V: TRBV7-3
D: NA
J: TRBJ1-1

CDR3: CASSIRASTQPQHF
DNA: TGTGCCAGCAGTATCCGGGCCTCGACGCAGCCCCAGCATTTT
size: NA
V: TRBV27
D: NA
J: TRBJ1-5

CDR3: CASSPPGLAGVWEQYF
DNA: TGTGCCAGCTCACCTCCAGGACTAGCGGGAGTCTGGGAGCAGTACTTC
size: NA
V: TRBV18
D: TRBD2
J: TRBJ2-7

CDR3: CASSPWAGATYLAKNIQYF
DNA: TGTGCCAGCAGCCCCTGGGCGGGAGCGACCTACTTAGCCAAAAACATTCAGTACTTC
size: few
V: TRBV27
D: TRBD2
J: TRBJ2-4

CDR3: CASSSGLAGAVGEQYF
DNA: TGTGCCAGCAGCTCAGGACTAGCGGGAGCAGTAGGCGAGCAGTACTTC
size: few
V: TRBV7-2
D: TRBD2
J: TRBJ2-7

CDR3: CASSPPPRGGRNTQYF
DNA: TGTGCCAGCAGTCCCCCCCCCCGGGGAGGGCGAAATACGCAGTATTTT
size: few
V: TRBV6-2/TRBV6-3
D: TRBD2
J: TRBJ2-3

CDR3: CASRRQGAGEQYF
DNA: TGTGCCAGCCGGAGACAGGGGGCGGGTGAGCAGTACTTC
size: NA
V: TRBV5-6
D: TRBD1
J: TRBJ2-7

CDR3: CASSKGQQETQYF
DNA: TGTGCCAGCAGTAAGGGACAGCAAGAGACCCAGTACTTC
size: NA
V: TRBV6-2/TRBV6-3
D: TRBD1
J: TRBJ2-5

CDR3: CSAPGSANEKLFF
DNA: TGCAGTGCTCCCGGGTCGGCTAATGAAAAACTGTTTTTT
size: NA
V: TRBV20-1
D: NA
J: TRBJ1-4

CDR3: CSARPSSGRVNEQFF
DNA: TGCAGTGCTAGACCTTCTAGCGGGAGGGTGAATGAGCAGTTCTTC
size: NA
V: TRBV20-1
D: TRBD2
J: TRBJ2-1

CDR3: CASSPLRETYNEQFF
DNA: TGTGCCAGCAGCCCACTCAGGGAAACCTACAATGAGCAGTTCTTC
size: NA
V: TRBV12-3/TRBV12-4
D: NA
J: TRBJ2-1

CDR3: CASLGTENSPLHF
DNA: TGTGCCAGCCTAGGGACCGAGAATTCACCCCTCCACTTT
size: many
V: TRBV2
D: NA
J: TRBJ1-6

CDR3: CASSPPTGGADTQYF
DNA: TGTGCCAGCTCACCACCGACAGGGGGTGCAGATACGCAGTATTTT
size: few
V: TRBV18
D: TRBD1
J: TRBJ2-3

CDR3: CSVELGDEQYF
DNA: TGCAGCGTTGAATTGGGGGACGAGCAGTACTTC
size: NA
V: TRBV29-1
D: NA
J: TRBJ2-7

CDR3: CASTWGGETQYF
DNA: TGTGCCAGCACATGGGGGGGAGAGACCCAGTACTTC
size: few
V: TRBV27
D: TRBD2
J: TRBJ2-5

CDR3: CASRLQGAYNEQFF
DNA: TGTGCCAGCAGGCTCCAGGGGGCGTACAATGAGCAGTTCTTC
size: many
V: TRBV12-3/TRBV12-4
D: TRBD1
J: TRBJ2-1

CDR3: CASSFGGSGELFF
DNA: TGTGCCAGCAGTTTTGGGGGTTCCGGGGAGCTGTTTTTT
size: few
V: TRBV28
D: NA
J: TRBJ2-2

CDR3: CASSDGGAGELFF
DNA: TGCGCCAGCAGTGATGGGGGTGCCGGGGAGCTGTTTTTT
size: NA
V: TRBV10-1
D: NA
J: TRBJ2-2

CDR3: CASSPGQVITEAFF
DNA: TGTGCCAGCTCACCCGGACAGGTGATCACTGAAGCTTTCTTT
size: few
V: TRBV18
D: TRBD1
J: TRBJ1-1

CDR3: CAWSGSGGETQYF
DNA: TGTGCCTGGAGCGGAAGCGGGGGAGAGACCCAGTACTTC
size: NA
V: TRBV30
D: TRBD2
J: TRBJ2-5

CDR3: CASSQGDGVRSYDQYF
DNA: TGCGCCAGCAGCCAAGGCGACGGGGTTAGATCCTACGACCAGTACTTC
size: NA
V: TRBV4-3
D: NA
J: TRBJ2-7

CDR3: CASSQKTKGTPSIEQYF
DNA: TGTGCCAGTAGCCAAAAAACCAAGGGGACCCCATCCATCGAGCAGTACTTC
size: many
V: TRBV19
D: NA
J: TRBJ2-7

CDR3: CASSQEGLAGGNEQFF
DNA: TGCGCCAGCAGCCAAGAGGGACTAGCGGGGGGGAATGAGCAGTTCTTC
size: few
V: TRBV4-3
D: TRBD2
J: TRBJ2-1

CDR3: CSVGARVSRPEAFF
DNA: TGCAGCGTAGGGGCACGGGTAAGTCGGCCTGAAGCTTTCTTT
size: NA
V: TRBV29-1
D: NA
J: TRBJ1-1

CDR3: CASSLLTGTIGEPFF
DNA: TGTGCCAGCAGCTTATTGACAGGGACGATCGGGGAGCCGTTTTTT
size: NA
V: TRBV7-9
D: TRBD1
J: TRBJ2-2

CDR3: CASSLLRDTQYF
DNA: TGTGCCAGCAGCTTACTTAGAGATACGCAGTATTTT
size: few
V: TRBV7-2
D: NA
J: TRBJ2-3

CDR3: CASSQAGGGLATDTQYF
DNA: TGCGCCAGCAGCCAAGCTGGGGGGGGTCTGGCCACAGATACGCAGTATTTT
size: many
V: TRBV4-1
D: TRBD2
J: TRBJ2-3

CDR3: CASSERPGPGNTEAFF
DNA: TGTGCCAGCAGTGAACGCCCGGGGCCAGGGAACACTGAAGCTTTCTTT
size: once
V: TRBV2
D: NA
J: TRBJ1-1

CDR3: CASSSSGLAGAYNEQFF
DNA: TGTGCCAGCAGCTCCAGTGGCCTAGCGGGAGCCTACAATGAGCAGTTCTTC
size: few
V: TRBV7-2
D: TRBD2
J: TRBJ2-1

CDR3: CASSFSGSGTGELFF
DNA: TGTGCCAGCAGCTTTAGCGGGAGCGGCACCGGGGAGCTGTTTTTT
size: NA
V: TRBV11-2
D: TRBD2
J: TRBJ2-2

CDR3: CATSDPIAGGPRNEQFF
DNA: TGTGCCACCAGTGATCCAATAGCGGGGGGGCCGCGCAATGAGCAGTTCTTC
size: few
V: TRBV24-1
D: TRBD2
J: TRBJ2-1

CDR3: CASSPPTGVVTDTQYF
DNA: TGTGCCAGCTCACCACCGACGGGGGTCGTAACAGATACGCAGTATTTT
size: NA
V: TRBV18
D: NA
J: TRBJ2-3

CDR3: CASSTTQWSAEAFF
DNA: TGTGCCAGCAGCACGACTCAATGGAGCGCTGAAGCTTTCTTT
size: few
V: TRBV28
D: NA
J: TRBJ1-1

CDR3: CASSPGHINYGYTF
DNA: TGTGCCAGCAGTCCGGGACACATTAACTATGGCTACACCTTC
size: once
V: TRBV28
D: NA
J: TRBJ1-2

CDR3: CASSRSGRDTGELFF
DNA: TGCGCCAGCAGCCGTAGCGGGAGAGACACCGGGGAGCTGTTTTTT
size: few
V: TRBV5-1
D: TRBD2
J: TRBJ2-2

CDR3: CASSIRASGSTPEETQYF
DNA: TGTGCCAGTAGTATTCGCGCTAGCGGGAGTACCCCAGAAGAGACCCAGTACTTC
size: few
V: TRBV19
D: TRBD2
J: TRBJ2-5

CDR3: CASSEAGGEYGYTF
DNA: TGTGCCAGCAGTGAAGCAGGGGGCGAGTATGGCTACACCTTC
size: NA
V: TRBV6-1
D: TRBD1
J: TRBJ1-2

CDR3: CSARADSGRTDTQYF
DNA: TGCAGTGCTAGAGCGGACAGCGGGCGCACAGATACGCAGTATTTT
size: few
V: TRBV20-1
D: NA
J: TRBJ2-3

CDR3: CATSRDRGRVSPLHF
DNA: TGTGCCACCAGCAGAGACAGGGGGCGCGTTTCACCCCTCCACTTT
size: NA
V: TRBV15
D: TRBD1
J: TRBJ1-6

CDR3: CATSDLRAAVSGEQFF
DNA: TGTGCCACCAGTGATTTGCGGGCTGCGGTCTCTGGGGAGCAGTTCTTC
size: few
V: TRBV24-1
D: NA
J: TRBJ2-1

CDR3: CASSYQGPMTPHRYGYTF
DNA: TGTGCCAGCAGTTACCAAGGGCCGATGACTCCCCATCGGTATGGCTACACCTTC
size: few
V: TRBV6-6
D: NA
J: TRBJ1-2

CDR3: CASSPIPTTDTQYF
DNA: TGTGCCAGCAGCCCCATCCCCACCACAGATACGCAGTATTTT
size: few
V: TRBV9
D: NA
J: TRBJ2-3

CDR3: CASSLGLAGGKNEQFF
DNA: TGTGCCAGCAGCTTAGGGCTAGCGGGAGGAAAGAATGAGCAGTTCTTC
size: NA
V: TRBV7-9
D: TRBD2
J: TRBJ2-1